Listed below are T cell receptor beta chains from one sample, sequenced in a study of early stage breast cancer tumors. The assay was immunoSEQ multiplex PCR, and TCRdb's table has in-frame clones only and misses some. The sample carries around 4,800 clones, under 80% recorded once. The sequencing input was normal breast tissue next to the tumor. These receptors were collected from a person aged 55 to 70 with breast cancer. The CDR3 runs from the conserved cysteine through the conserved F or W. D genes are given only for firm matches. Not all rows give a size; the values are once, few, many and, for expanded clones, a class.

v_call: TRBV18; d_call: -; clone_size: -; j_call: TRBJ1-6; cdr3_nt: TGTGCCAGCTCACCCTCCATGTCAGCCTCAGGGTCACCCCTCCACTTT; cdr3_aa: CASSPSMSASGSPLHF
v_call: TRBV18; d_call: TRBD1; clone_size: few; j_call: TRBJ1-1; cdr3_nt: TGTGCCAGCTCATCCGGGACAGGGGGCGCTTGGGACACTGAAGCTTTCTTT; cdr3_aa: CASSSGTGGAWDTEAFF
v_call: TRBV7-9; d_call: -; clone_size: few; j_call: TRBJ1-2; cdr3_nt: TGTGCCAGCAGCTTAGTCGTCGGGCCCATACTGGGCTACACCTTC; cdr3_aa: CASSLVVGPILGYTF
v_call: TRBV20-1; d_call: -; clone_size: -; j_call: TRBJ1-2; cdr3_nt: TGCAGACAGGCTTTTCGCGGCTACACCTTC; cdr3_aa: CRQAFRGYTF
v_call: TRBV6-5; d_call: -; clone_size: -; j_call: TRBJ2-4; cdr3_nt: TGTGCCAGCAGTTACTCGGAAAGGGAATCCAAAAACATTCAGTACTTC; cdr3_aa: CASSYSERESKNIQYF
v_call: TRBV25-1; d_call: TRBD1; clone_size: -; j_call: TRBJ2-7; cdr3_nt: TGTGCCAGCAGCTACAGGGGGGCGTCCTACGAGCAGTACTTC; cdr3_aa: CASSYRGASYEQYF
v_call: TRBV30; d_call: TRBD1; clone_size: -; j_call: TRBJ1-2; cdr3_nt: TGTGCCTGGAGTGGACAGGGGGCGCGGGGTAACTATGGCTACACCTTC; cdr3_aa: CAWSGQGARGNYGYTF
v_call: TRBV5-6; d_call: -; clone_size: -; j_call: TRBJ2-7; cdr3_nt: TGTGCCAGCAGCTTGGCTGAGGGGCAGGTCTCCTACGAGCAGTACTTC; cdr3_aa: CASSLAEGQVSYEQYF
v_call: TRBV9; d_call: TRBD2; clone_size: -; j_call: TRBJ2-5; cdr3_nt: TGTGCCAGCAGCGGGGGACTATTGGAAGAGACCCAGTACTTC; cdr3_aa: CASSGGLLEETQYF
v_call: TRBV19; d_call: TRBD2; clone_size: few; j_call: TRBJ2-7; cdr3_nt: TGTGCCAGTAGCTGGACTAGGGTGGCTCGTGAGCAGTACTTC; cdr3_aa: CASSWTRVAREQYF
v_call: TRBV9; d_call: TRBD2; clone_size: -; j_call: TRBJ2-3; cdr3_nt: TGTGCCAGCAGCGTAGGTCTAGCGGGGGGTTCCCCTGGAGGCACAGATACGCAGTATTTT; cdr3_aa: CASSVGLAGGSPGGTDTQYF
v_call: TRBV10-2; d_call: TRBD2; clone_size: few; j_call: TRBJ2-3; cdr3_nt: TGCGCCAGCAGTGAAGAGGGAGGGAGAGGCACAGATACGCAGTATTTT; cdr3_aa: CASSEEGGRGTDTQYF
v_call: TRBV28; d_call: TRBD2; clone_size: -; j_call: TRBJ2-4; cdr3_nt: TGTGCCAGCAGTCCCCTCGGGGGGGGGCACATTCAGTACTTC; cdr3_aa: CASSPLGGGHIQYF
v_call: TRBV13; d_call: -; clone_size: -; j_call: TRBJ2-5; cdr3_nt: TGTGCCAGCAGCTTACAGGGTTGGGGGACCCAGTACTTC; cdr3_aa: CASSLQGWGTQYF
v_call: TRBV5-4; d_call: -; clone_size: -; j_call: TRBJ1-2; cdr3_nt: TGTGCCAGCAGCTTGGCCGCGGGACTTCTAAACTATGGCTACACCTTC; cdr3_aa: CASSLAAGLLNYGYTF
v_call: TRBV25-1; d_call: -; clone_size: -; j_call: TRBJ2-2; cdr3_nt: TGTGCCAGCAGCACTGACACCGGGGAGCTGTTTTTT; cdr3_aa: CASSTDTGELFF
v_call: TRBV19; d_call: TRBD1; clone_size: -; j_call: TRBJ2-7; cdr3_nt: TGTGCCAGTAGTACCACAGGGGTAGACTACGAGCAGTACTTC; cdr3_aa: CASSTTGVDYEQYF
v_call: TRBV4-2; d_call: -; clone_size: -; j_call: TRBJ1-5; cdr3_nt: TGTGCCAGCAGCCAAGGCAGGCAGGAGCCCCAGCATTTT; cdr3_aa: CASSQGRQEPQHF
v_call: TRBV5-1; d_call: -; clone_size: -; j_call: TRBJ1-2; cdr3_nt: TGCGCCAGCAGCTTGGCCGAGGGTAACTATGGCTACACCTTC; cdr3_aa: CASSLAEGNYGYTF
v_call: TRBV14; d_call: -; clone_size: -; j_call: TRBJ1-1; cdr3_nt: TGTGCCAGCAGCCAAGCTCTATTAGGGGCTTCGGGCACTGAAGCTTTCTTT; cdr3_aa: CASSQALLGASGTEAFF
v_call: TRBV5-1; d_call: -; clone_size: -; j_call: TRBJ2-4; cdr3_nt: TGCGCCAGCAGCTTAGGCGGGCAAAACATTCAGTACTTC; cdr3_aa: CASSLGGQNIQYF
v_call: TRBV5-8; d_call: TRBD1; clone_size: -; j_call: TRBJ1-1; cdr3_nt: TGTGCCAGCAGCTTGGGCAGGGGGTTTGATGAAGCTTTCTTT; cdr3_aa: CASSLGRGFDEAFF
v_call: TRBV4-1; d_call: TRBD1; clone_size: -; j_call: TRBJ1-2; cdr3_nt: TGCGCCAGCAGCCGATCCGGACAGGGGGCTAACTATGGCTACACCTTC; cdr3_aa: CASSRSGQGANYGYTF
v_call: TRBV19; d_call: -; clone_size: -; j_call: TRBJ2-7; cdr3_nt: TGTGCCAGTAGTATAGAGGGACACCGGGCCGAAGGGTTCGTCTACGAGCAGTACTTC; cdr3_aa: CASSIEGHRAEGFVYEQYF
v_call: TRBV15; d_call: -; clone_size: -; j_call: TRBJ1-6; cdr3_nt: TGTGCCACCAGCAGAGAGAACCCGGCTGGGGGTCACTCACCCCTCCACTTT; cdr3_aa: CATSRENPAGGHSPLHF
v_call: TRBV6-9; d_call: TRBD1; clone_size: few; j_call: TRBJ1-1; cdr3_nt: TGTGCCAGCAGTCTCACAGGGGGTAGCACTGAAGCTTTCTTT; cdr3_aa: CASSLTGGSTEAFF
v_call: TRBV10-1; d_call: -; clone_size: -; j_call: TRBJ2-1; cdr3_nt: TGCGCCAGCAGTGGGGGCCCCCGCGATGAGCAGTTCTTC; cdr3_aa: CASSGGPRDEQFF
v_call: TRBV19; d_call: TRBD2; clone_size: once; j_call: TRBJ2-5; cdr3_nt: TGTGCCAGTAGCTTAGCGGGGGGGCCTAGAGAGACCCAGTACTTC; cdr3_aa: CASSLAGGPRETQYF
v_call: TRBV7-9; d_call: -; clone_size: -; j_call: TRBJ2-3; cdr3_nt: TGTGCCAGCAGCTTAGGGGTGGTGGGGGCAGATACGCAGTATTTT; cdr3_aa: CASSLGVVGADTQYF
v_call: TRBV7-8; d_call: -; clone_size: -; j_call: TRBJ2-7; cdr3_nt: TGTGCCAGCAACAATAGGGGGGACCGGTCCTACGAGCAGTACTTC; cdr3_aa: CASNNRGDRSYEQYF
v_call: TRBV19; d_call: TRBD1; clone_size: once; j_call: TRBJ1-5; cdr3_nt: TGTGCCACTGGAGGGGACAGGAATCAGCCCCAGCATTTT; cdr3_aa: CATGGDRNQPQHF
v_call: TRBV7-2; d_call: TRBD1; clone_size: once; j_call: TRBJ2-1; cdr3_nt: TGTGCCAGCAGCTTAGCACAGGGGGCCTACAATGAGCAGTTCTTC; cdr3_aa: CASSLAQGAYNEQFF
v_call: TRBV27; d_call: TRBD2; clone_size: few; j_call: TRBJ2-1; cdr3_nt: TGTGCCAGCAGTTTTGCAGGGAGGGGCAATGAGCAGTTCTTC; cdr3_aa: CASSFAGRGNEQFF
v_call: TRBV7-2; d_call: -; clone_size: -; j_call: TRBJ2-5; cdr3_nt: TGTGCCAGCAGCTTACAGGGCCAAGAGACCCAGTACTTC; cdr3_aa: CASSLQGQETQYF
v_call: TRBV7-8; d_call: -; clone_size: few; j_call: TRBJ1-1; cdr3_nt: TGTGCCAGCAGCTTAGGGTTTCGGGGCCAGACTGAAGCTTTCTTT; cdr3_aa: CASSLGFRGQTEAFF
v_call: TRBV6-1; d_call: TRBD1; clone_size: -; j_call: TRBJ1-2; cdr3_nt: TGTGCCAGCTTATTAGGACAGGGACGGGGCTACACCTTC; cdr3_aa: CASLLGQGRGYTF
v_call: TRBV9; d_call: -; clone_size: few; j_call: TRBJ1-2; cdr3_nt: TGTGCCAGCAGCGTAGACGGCTATGGCTACACCTTC; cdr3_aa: CASSVDGYGYTF
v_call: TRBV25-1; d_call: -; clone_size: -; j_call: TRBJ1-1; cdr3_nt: TGTGCCAGCAGTGAAACAAGCAGAGAAATGAACACTGAAGCTTTCTTT; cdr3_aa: CASSETSREMNTEAFF
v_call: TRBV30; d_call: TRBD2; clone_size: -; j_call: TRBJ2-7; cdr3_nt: TGTGCCTGGAGCGCGGGAGGGAACGAGCAGTACTTC; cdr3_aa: CAWSAGGNEQYF
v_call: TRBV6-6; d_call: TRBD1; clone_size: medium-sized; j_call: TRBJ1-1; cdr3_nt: TGTGCCAGCAGTCTCACAGGGGGTAGCACTGAAGCTTTCTTT; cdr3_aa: CASSLTGGSTEAFF
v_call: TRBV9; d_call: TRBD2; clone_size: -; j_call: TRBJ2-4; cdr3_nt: TGTGCCAGCAGCGTAGACGGGGGGGGCATTCAGTACTTC; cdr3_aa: CASSVDGGGIQYF
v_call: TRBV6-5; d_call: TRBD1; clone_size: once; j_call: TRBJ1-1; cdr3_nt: TGTGCCAGCAGCCGCCCCGGACAGGGTAACACTGAAGCTTTCTTT; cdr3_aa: CASSRPGQGNTEAFF
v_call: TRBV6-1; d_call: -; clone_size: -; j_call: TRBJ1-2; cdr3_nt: TGTGCCAGCAGTGAATTAAGTCCACAGAGCTACACCTTC; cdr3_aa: CASSELSPQSYTF
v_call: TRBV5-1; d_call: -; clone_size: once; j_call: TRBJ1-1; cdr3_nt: TGCGCCAGCAGCTTGGGGCAGACGGAAGCGTATGGGGGATTGCGTGCTTTCTTT; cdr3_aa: CASSLGQTEAYGGLRAFF
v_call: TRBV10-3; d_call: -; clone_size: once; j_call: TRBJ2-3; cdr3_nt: TGTGCCATCAGTGAGTCACTATCCTACACAGATACGCAGTATTTT; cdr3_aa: CAISESLSYTDTQYF
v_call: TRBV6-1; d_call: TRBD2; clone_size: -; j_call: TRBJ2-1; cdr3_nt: TGTGCCAGCAACCTACTAGCGAAAGCCTACAATGAGCAGTTCTTC; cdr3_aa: CASNLLAKAYNEQFF
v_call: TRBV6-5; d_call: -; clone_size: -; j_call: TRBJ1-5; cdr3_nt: TGTGCCAGCAGTTACTACGACAGCGCAGAACAGCCCCAGCATTTT; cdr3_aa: CASSYYDSAEQPQHF
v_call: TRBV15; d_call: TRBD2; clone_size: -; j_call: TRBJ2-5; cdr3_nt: TGTGCCACCAGGACTAGCGTGTCGGAGACCCAGTACTTC; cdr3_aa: CATRTSVSETQYF
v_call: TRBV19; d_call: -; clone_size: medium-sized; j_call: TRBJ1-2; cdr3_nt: TGTGCCAGTAGCGATTACCGCTATGGCTACACCTTC; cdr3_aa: CASSDYRYGYTF
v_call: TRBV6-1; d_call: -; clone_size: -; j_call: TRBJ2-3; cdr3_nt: TGTGCCAGCAGTGACCCACCCGGAACAACGACAGATACGCAGTATTTT; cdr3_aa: CASSDPPGTTTDTQYF
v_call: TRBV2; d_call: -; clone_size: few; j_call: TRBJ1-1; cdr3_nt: TGTGCCAGCAGGTTCGGGGGAGGGGAGGGGACTGAAGCTTTCTTT; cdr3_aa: CASRFGGGEGTEAFF
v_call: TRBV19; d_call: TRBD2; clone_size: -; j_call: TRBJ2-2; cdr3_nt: TGTGCCAGTAGTATAGGACTAGCGGGGGCGGCCGGGGAGCTGTTTTTT; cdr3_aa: CASSIGLAGAAGELFF
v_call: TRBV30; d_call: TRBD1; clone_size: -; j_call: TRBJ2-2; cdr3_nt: TGTGCCTGGGGCGGACAGGGGAATTTCGGGGAGCTGTTTTTT; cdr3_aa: CAWGGQGNFGELFF
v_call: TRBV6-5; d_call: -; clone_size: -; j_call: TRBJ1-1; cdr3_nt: TGTGCCAGCAACCGCTACACTGAAGCTTTCTTT; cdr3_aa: CASNRYTEAFF
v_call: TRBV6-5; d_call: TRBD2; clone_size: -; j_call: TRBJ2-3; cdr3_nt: TGTGCCAGCAGTTACTCGTCTAGCGGGGGGGCGTCTACGCAGTATTTT; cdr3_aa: CASSYSSSGGASTQYF